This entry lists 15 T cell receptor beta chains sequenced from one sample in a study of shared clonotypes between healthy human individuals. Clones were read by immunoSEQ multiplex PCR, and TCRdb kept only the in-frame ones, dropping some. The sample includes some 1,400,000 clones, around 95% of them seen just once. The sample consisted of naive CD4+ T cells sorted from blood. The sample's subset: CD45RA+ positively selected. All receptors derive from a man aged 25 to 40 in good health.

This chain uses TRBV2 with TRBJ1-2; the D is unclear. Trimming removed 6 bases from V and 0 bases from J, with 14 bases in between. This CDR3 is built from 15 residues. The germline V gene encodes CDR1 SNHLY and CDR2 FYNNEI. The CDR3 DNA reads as TGTGCCAGCAGCGAGACCTTAGGAGCTAACTATGGCTACACCTTC. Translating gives CASSETLGANYGYTF.

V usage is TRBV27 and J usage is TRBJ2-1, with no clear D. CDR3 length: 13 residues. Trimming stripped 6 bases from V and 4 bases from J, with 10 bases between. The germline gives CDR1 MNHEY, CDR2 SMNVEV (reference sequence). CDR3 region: CASSPPRYNEQFF. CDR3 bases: TGTGCCAGCAGCCCCCCCAGATACAATGAGCAGTTCTTC.

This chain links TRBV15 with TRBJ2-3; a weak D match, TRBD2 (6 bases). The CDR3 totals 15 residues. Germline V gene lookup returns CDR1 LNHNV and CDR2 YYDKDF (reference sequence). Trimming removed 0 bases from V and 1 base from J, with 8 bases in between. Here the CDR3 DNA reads TGTGCCACCAGCAGAGAACTAGCAGGCACAGATACGCAGTATTTT. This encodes CATSRELAGTDTQYF.

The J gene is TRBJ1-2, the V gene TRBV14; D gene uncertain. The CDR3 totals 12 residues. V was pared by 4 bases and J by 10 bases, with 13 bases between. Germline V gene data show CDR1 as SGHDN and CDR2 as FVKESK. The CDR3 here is CASSRAGYAYTF. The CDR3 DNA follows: TGTGCCAGCAGCCGGGCGGGGTACGCCTACACCTTC.

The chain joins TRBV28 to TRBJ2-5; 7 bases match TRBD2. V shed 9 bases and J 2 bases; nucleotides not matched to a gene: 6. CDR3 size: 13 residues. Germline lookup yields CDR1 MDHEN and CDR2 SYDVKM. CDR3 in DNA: TGTGCCAGTCAAACTAGCGCACAAGAGACCCAGTACTTC. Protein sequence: CASQTSAQETQYF. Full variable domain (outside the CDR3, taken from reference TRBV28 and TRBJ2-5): DVKVTQSSRYLVKRTGEKVFLECVQDMDHENMFWYRQDPGLGLRLIYFSYDVKMKEKGDIPEGYSVSREKKERFSLILESASTNQTSMYLCASQTSAQETQYFGPGTRLLVL.

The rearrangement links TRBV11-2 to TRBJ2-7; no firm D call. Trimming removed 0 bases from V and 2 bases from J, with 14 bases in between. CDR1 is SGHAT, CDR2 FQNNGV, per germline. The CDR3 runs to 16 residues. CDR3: CASSLDLDFQTYEQYF. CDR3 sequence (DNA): TGTGCCAGCAGCTTAGATTTGGATTTCCAGACCTACGAGCAGTACTTC.

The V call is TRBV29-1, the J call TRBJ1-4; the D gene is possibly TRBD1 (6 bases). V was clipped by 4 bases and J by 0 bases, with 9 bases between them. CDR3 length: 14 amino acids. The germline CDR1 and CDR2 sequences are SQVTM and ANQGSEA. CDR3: CSVVGAATNEKLFF. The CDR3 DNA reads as TGCAGCGTTGTGGGGGCGGCAACTAATGAAAAACTGTTTTTT.

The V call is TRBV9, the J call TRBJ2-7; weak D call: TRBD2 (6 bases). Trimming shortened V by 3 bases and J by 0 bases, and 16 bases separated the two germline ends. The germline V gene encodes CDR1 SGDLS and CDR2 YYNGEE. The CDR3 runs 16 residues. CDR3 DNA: TGTGCCAGCAGCGCCCACCCTGCGGGATCCTCCTACGAGCAGTACTTC. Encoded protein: CASSAHPAGSSYEQYF.

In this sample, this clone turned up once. The CDR3 DNA reads as TGTGCCAGTAGTTCCCGACGAGGGACTAGCGGGAGTGCGTTCAATGAGCAGTTCTTC. Translation gives CASSSRRGTSGSAFNEQFF. The V call is TRBV19, the J call TRBJ2-1; 14 bases are shared with TRBD2. This CDR3 contains 19 residues. Germline lookup yields CDR1 LNHDA and CDR2 SQIVND (reference sequence). Trimming at V came to 5 bases and at J to 6 bases, leaving 15 bases not matched to a gene.

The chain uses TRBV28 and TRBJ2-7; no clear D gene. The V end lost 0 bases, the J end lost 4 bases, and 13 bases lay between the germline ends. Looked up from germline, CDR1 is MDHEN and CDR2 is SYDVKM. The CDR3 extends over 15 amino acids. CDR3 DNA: TGTGCCAGCAGTTTATGGGGGATGAACTCATACGAGCAGTACTTC. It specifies CASSLWGMNSYEQYF.

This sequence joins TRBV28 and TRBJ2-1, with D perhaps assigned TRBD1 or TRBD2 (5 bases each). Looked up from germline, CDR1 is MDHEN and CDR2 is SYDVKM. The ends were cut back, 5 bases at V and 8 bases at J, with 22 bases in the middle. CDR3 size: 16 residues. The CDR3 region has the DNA TGTGCCAGCAGTCCTTCCGGTGACGGGACGGTCTATGAGCAGTTCTTC. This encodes CASSPSGDGTVYEQFF.

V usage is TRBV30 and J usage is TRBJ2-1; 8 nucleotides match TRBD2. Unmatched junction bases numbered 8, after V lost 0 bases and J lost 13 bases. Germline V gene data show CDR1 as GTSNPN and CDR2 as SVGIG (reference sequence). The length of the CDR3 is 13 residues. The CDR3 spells CAWSVGGRWSQFF. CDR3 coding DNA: TGTGCCTGGAGTGTCGGCGGGAGGTGGTCTCAGTTCTTC.

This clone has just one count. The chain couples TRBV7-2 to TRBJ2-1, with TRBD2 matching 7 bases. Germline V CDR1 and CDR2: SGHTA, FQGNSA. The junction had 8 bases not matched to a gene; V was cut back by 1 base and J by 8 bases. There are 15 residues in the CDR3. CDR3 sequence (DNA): TGTGCCAGCAGCTTAGGAATGGGAGGGTTTGATGAGCAGTTCTTC. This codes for CASSLGMGGFDEQFF.

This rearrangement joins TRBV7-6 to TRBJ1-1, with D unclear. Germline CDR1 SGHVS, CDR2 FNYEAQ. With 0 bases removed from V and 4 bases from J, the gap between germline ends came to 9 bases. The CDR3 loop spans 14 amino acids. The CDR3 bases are TGTGCCAGCAGCTTAGCGTCACAGCTCACTGAAGCTTTCTTT. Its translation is CASSLASQLTEAFF.

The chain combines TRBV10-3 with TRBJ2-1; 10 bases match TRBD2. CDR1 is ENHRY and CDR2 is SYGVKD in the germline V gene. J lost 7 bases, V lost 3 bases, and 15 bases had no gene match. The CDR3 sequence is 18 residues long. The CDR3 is CAISDPTLASGRGNEQFF. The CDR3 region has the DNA TGTGCCATCAGTGACCCGACCCTTGCTAGCGGGAGAGGGAATGAGCAGTTCTTC.